The 5 T cell receptor beta chains in this list originate from one sample, sequenced in a study of response to subunit inactivated influenza vaccine. Using its own MiXCR run on the RT-PCR reads, TCRdb lists one record per CDR3 protein. Of around 710,000 distinct CDR3 sequences in the sample, around 14% were seen once. The sequences come from PBMCs from blood, collected around 15 days before vaccination. These receptor sequences come from a man in his fifties who received an inactivated influenza vaccine.

At least ten counts were recorded for this clonotype. The chain is built from TRBV28 and TRBJ2-7; D is unresolved. The CDR3 runs 14 residues. Between the trimmed V and J ends, which lost 2 bases and 2 bases, there was a span of 10 bases. Per the germline V gene, CDR1 is MDHEN and CDR2 is SYDVKM. This chain's CDR3 is CASSLGRSPYEQYF. The CDR3 nucleotides are TGTGCCAGCAGTTTAGGCAGGAGTCCCTACGAGCAGTACTTC. Variable domain in full (rest from reference TRBV28 and TRBJ2-7): DVKVTQSSRYLVKRTGEKVFLECVQDMDHENMFWYRQDPGLGLRLIYFSYDVKMKEKGDIPEGYSVSREKKERFSLILESASTNQTSMYLCASSLGRSPYEQYFGPGTRLTVT.

Many counts were recorded for this clonotype. The rearrangement uses TRBV24-1 and TRBJ2-1, with 10 bases aligning to TRBD2. There are 17 residues in the CDR3. The ends lost 5 bases at V and 4 bases at J; junction bases unmatched: 10. CDR1 is KGHDR, CDR2 SFDVKD, per germline. This CDR3 reads CATSAPSAGGRYNEQFF. The CDR3 bases are TGTGCCACCAGTGCCCCATCAGCGGGAGGGAGGTACAATGAGCAGTTCTTC.

V is TRBV6-1 and J is TRBJ1-5; D gene uncertain. V lost 5 bases and J lost 0, with 17 bases in between. In germline, CDR1 is MNHNS, CDR2 SASEGT. The CDR3 has 17 amino acids. CDR3 region: CASSQGSPFGSNQPQHF. CDR3 nucleotides: TGTGCCAGCAGTCAAGGGTCCCCTTTTGGTAGCAATCAGCCCCAGCATTTT.

This clonotype was observed a handful of times. The chain combines TRBV5-1 with TRBJ2-2; TRBD1 aligns across 7 bases. There are 15 residues in the CDR3. The V gene end was trimmed by 3 bases and the J gene end by 3 bases; junction bases not matched to a gene: 5. CDR1 and CDR2 (germline): SGHRS, YFSETQ. CDR3 sequence reads: CASSSRQGYTGELFF. The CDR3 nucleotides read TGCGCCAGCAGCTCCCGACAGGGTTACACCGGGGAGCTGTTTTTT.

The chain combines TRBV13 with TRBJ1-4; weak D call: TRBD1 (5 bases). The CDR3 is made up of 16 amino acids. From germline, CDR1 is PRHDT and CDR2 FYEKMQ (reference sequence). The ends were cut back, 4 bases at V and 5 bases at J, with 17 bases in the middle. DNA of the CDR3: TGTGCCAGCAGCTCCCGCCAGGCAGGGATGAATGAAAAACTGTTTTTT. Its translation is CASSSRQAGMNEKLFF.